A single sample gave rise to the 30 T cell receptor beta chains below, sequenced in a study of blood T cell repertoires in COVID-19 (dated by TCRdb to about 2020). The protocol used for the library was the immunoSEQ multiplex PCR assay. TCRdb mirrors the immuneACCESS table, restricted to in-frame sequences. Some clones are absent from its copies; in checked studies, under half trace to an unresolved V gene, and the reason for the others is unknown. This sample gives over 200,000 clones in total; approximately 84% of them show up just once. The ten biggest clones cover 7.5% to 9% of the sample. Sequenced material: peripheral blood. The receptors were sampled from a woman aged 80 or older with acute or convalescent COVID-19.

The chain joins TRBV11-3 to TRBJ2-7, with TRBD2 matching 9 bases. CDR1 is SGHNT and CDR2 is YENEEA in the germline V gene. V was clipped by 0 bases and J by 7 bases; unmatched bases: 1. This CDR3 has 13 residues. The CDR3 nucleotides are TGTGCCAGCAGCTTAGATAGCGGGGGAGAGCAGTACTTC. This sequence encodes CASSLDSGGEQYF. The whole variable domain, remainder taken from reference TRBV11-3 and TRBJ2-7, is EAGVVQSPRYKIIEKKQPVAFWCNPISGHNTLYWYLQNLGQGPELLIRYENEEAVDDSQLPKDRFSAERLKGVDSTLKIQPAELGDSAVYLCASSLDSGGEQYFGPGTRLTVT.

The chain uses TRBV21-1 and TRBJ2-7; the D call in the table, TRBD2, was not verified against the DNA. TRBV21-1 is a recognized pseudogene. The CDR3 is made up of 16 amino acids. In DNA, the CDR3 is TGTGCCAGCAGCAAAAATCGGGGGTGTAGCCCCTACGAGCAGTACTTC. Translated, it gives CASSKNRGCSPYEQYF.

The chain carries TRBV19 and TRBJ1-3, with 9 bases matching TRBD1. The CDR3 loop spans 16 amino acids. J was trimmed by 4 bases and V by 3 bases; bases with no gene match: 7. Germline V gene lookup returns CDR1 LNHDA and CDR2 SQIVND (reference sequence). CDR3 in DNA: TGTGCCAGTAGTATTCCCGGGACAGGGAACGGAAACACCATATATTTT. It translates to CASSIPGTGNGNTIYF.

This clone has only a few counts. This chain links TRBV5-1 with TRBJ2-7; 10 bases are a match to TRBD1. From germline, CDR1 is SGHRS and CDR2 YFSETQ. The junction had 5 bases not matched to a gene; V was cut back by 4 bases and J by 4 bases. CDR3 length equals 14 residues. CDR3 loop: CASSLGTGEYEQYF. The CDR3 DNA is TGCGCCAGCAGCCTGGGGACAGGGGAGTACGAGCAGTACTTC.

The chain carries TRBV7-9 and TRBJ1-1, with a tentative D call TRBD1 (6 bases). CDR1 SEHNR and CDR2 FQNEAQ come from the germline V gene (reference sequence). This CDR3 comprises 14 residues. V gave up 5 bases and J gave up 2 bases, with 12 bases separating them. CDR3 sequence (DNA): TGTGCCAGCAGCCAGGGGTCACAAAACACTGAAGCTTTCTTT. The encoded protein is CASSQGSQNTEAFF. Drawing the rest from reference TRBV7-9 and TRBJ1-1, the complete variable domain is DTGVSQNPRHKITKRGQNVTFRCDPISEHNRLYWYRQTLGQGPEFLTYFQNEAQLEKSRLLSDRFSAERPKGSFSTLEIQRTEQGDSAMYLCASSQGSQNTEAFFGQGTRLTVV.

This chain uses TRBV28 with TRBJ2-7; 9 bases line up with TRBD1. From germline, CDR1 is MDHEN and CDR2 SYDVKM. The trim removed 3 bases at V and 2 bases at J, leaving 5 bases unmatched. This CDR3 region has 15 residues. The CDR3 DNA reads as TGTGCCAGCAGTTTGATGGGACAGGGAGCCTACGAGCAGTACTTC. The encoded protein is CASSLMGQGAYEQYF.

V gene TRBV27 combines with J gene TRBJ1-2, with TRBD1 matching 8 bases. Unmatched junction bases numbered 10, after V lost 7 bases and J lost 0 bases. Per the germline V gene, CDR1 is MNHEY and CDR2 is SMNVEV (reference sequence). CDR3 length: 16 residues. The CDR3 DNA sequence: TGTGCCAGCAAGAAGGGACAGGCACTAGCTAACTATGGCTACACCTTC. Protein product: CASKKGQALANYGYTF.

The gene calls are TRBV19 and TRBJ2-1, with TRBD1 identical over 8 bases. Germline trimming cut 6 bases from V and 2 bases from J; bases unmatched to any gene: 6. CDR3 size: 15 residues. CDR1 is LNHDA and CDR2 is SQIVND in the germline V gene (reference sequence). The CDR3 coding sequence is TGTGCCAGTAGAAAAGGACAGGGCACCTACAATGAGCAGTTCTTC. It is translated as CASRKGQGTYNEQFF.

The gene calls are TRBV25-1 and TRBJ2-3; 9 bases agree with TRBD1. J was trimmed by 5 bases and V by 4 bases; bases with no gene match: 7. CDR1 and CDR2 from the germline V gene are MGHDK and SYGVNS. The CDR3 contains 15 residues. The CDR3 region is CASSADRGVVDTQYF. The CDR3 nucleotides are TGTGCCAGCAGTGCCGACAGGGGGGTGGTAGATACGCAGTATTTT.

The rearrangement joins TRBV5-6 to TRBJ2-7, with 7 bases aligning to TRBD1. The CDR3 consists of 14 residues. CDR1 is SGHDT, CDR2 YYEEEE, per germline. Trimming at V came to 0 bases and at J to 2 bases, leaving 2 bases not matched to a gene. CDR3: CASSLGQGPYEQYF. The CDR3 region has the DNA TGTGCCAGCAGCTTGGGACAGGGTCCCTACGAGCAGTACTTC.

The rearrangement uses TRBV28 and TRBJ1-3; TRBD1 is a possible D gene (5 bases). Trimming pared 6 bases from V and 4 bases from J, leaving 19 bases between. Germline lookup yields CDR1 MDHEN and CDR2 SYDVKM. The CDR3 length is 16 residues. The DNA of the CDR3 is TGTGCCAGCAGACCTCAAGGGGCACCGGGCGGAAACACCATATATTTT. Amino acid sequence: CASRPQGAPGGNTIYF.

The chain joins TRBV27 to TRBJ1-5; possible D gene TRBD1, 6 bases. V lost 4 bases to trimming and J lost 5 bases, with 15 bases between them. Per germline, CDR1 MNHEY and CDR2 SMNVEV (reference sequence). The CDR3 has 15 amino acids. As DNA, the CDR3 is TGTGCCAGCAGTTCCCACAAACAGGGATATCAGCCCCAGCATTTT. Amino acids: CASSSHKQGYQPQHF.

This chain links TRBV18 with TRBJ1-5; no definite D call. Trimming stripped 3 bases from V and 0 bases from J, with 3 bases between. The CDR3 contains 13 residues. CDR1 KGHSH and CDR2 LQKENI come from the germline V gene. CDR3 in amino acids: CASSPSSNQPQHF. CDR3 nucleotide sequence: TGTGCCAGCTCACCCAGTAGCAATCAGCCCCAGCATTTT.

The table lists this clone with a few counts. The chain employs TRBV7-9 and TRBJ2-1; TRBD2 matches at 14 bases. V shed 5 bases, J shed 3 bases, and the junction held 12 bases outside the gene matches. Germline V gene lookup returns CDR1 SEHNR and CDR2 FQNEAQ (reference sequence). The CDR3 consists of 19 residues. In DNA form, the CDR3 reads TGTGCCAGCAGCCCGACGACTAGCGGGAGGGTTAGGCTCTACAATGAGCAGTTCTTC. Its translation is CASSPTTSGRVRLYNEQFF.

A single count supports this clone. The J gene is TRBJ2-5, the V gene TRBV12-3 or TRBV12-4, with 7 bases identical to TRBD1. Trimming at V came to 5 bases and at J to 4 bases, leaving 4 bases not matched to a gene. CDR3 length: 13 amino acids. CDR3 amino acids: CASSPGQPETQYF. The CDR3 DNA reads TGTGCCAGCAGTCCGGGACAGCCAGAGACCCAGTACTTC.

The gene calls are TRBV19 and TRBJ1-6; maybe TRBD1 (5 bases). Deletions cut 5 bases from V and 10 bases from J, with 18 bases between. Germline V gives CDR1 LNHDA, CDR2 SQIVND (reference sequence). The length of the CDR3 is 15 residues. The CDR3 DNA reads as TGTGCCAGTAGTCCAACCTTGGGGGGGGGATCACCCCTCCACTTT. Translation: CASSPTLGGGSPLHF.

J is TRBJ2-2 and V is TRBV10-1; a weak D match, TRBD2 (5 bases). The CDR3 is made up of 13 amino acids. Trimming removed 7 bases from V and 5 bases from J, with 11 bases in between. CDR1 is WNHNN, CDR2 SYGVQD, per germline (reference sequence). Written as DNA, the CDR3 is TGCGCCAGCACCCCCGGGATGACCGGGGAGCTGTTTTTT. As protein: CASTPGMTGELFF.

The chain employs TRBV18 and TRBJ1-1; D call uncertain. Germline-derived CDR1 and CDR2 are KGHSH and LQKENI. V was shortened by 1 base and J by 0 bases, with 15 bases between the two germline ends. The CDR3 contains 17 residues. Here the CDR3 DNA reads TGTGCCAGCTCACCACAGGCCCCGCGGGTTCTGAACACTGAAGCTTTCTTT. Residues: CASSPQAPRVLNTEAFF.

The rearrangement links TRBV5-1 to TRBJ2-1, with 9 positions matching TRBD2. The V gene end was trimmed by 4 bases and the J gene end by 4 bases; junction bases not matched to a gene: 3. This CDR3 spans 14 amino acids. Germline V gene lookup returns CDR1 SGHRS and CDR2 YFSETQ. The CDR3 is CASSLAGSYNEQFF. CDR3 coding DNA: TGCGCCAGCAGCCTAGCGGGGAGTTACAATGAGCAGTTCTTC.

This clone was counted a single time. The chain combines TRBV5-4 with TRBJ2-2; no definite D call. V was trimmed by 4 bases and J by 6 bases, leaving 13 bases between them. The germline gives CDR1 SGHNT, CDR2 YYREEE (reference sequence). There are 14 residues in the CDR3. This chain's CDR3 is CASSRELEAGELFF. In nucleotides, the CDR3 is TGTGCCAGCAGCCGAGAACTTGAGGCCGGGGAGCTGTTTTTT.

This chain joins TRBV28 and TRBJ1-6, with D possibly being TRBD1 (6 bases). CDR3 length: 14 residues. The germline V gene encodes CDR1 MDHEN and CDR2 SYDVKM. The V and J ends lost 7 bases and 10 bases respectively, with 17 bases between them. The CDR3 DNA sequence: TGTGCCAGCACCTTACCAGGGGCGCAATCACCCCTCCACTTT. This translates into CASTLPGAQSPLHF.

The J gene is TRBJ2-3, the V gene TRBV10-2, with D maybe TRBD1 (6 bases). Germline CDR1 reads WSHSY; CDR2 reads SAAADI. V was cut by 8 bases and J by 0 bases, with 9 bases left in between. The CDR3 runs 13 residues. For the CDR3, the DNA is TGCGCCAGCGGACAGACTAGCACAGATACGCAGTATTTT. This translates into CASGQTSTDTQYF.

This clone was detected only once. The chain combines TRBV5-1 with TRBJ2-1, with 9 bases fitting TRBD2. The CDR3 consists of 15 residues. CDR1 is SGHRS and CDR2 is YFSETQ in the germline V gene. J was trimmed by 9 bases and V by 6 bases; bases with no gene match: 13. CDR3 in DNA: TGCGCCAGCACCTCCCGGCTAGCGGGGCGAGTTGAGCAGTTCTTC. Amino acid sequence: CASTSRLAGRVEQFF.

This clone appeared once. V is TRBV27 and J is TRBJ2-7; 8 bases map to TRBD2. Germline V gene data show CDR1 as MNHEY and CDR2 as SMNVEV (reference sequence). CDR3 size: 14 residues. The trim removed 6 bases at V and 5 bases at J, leaving 9 bases unmatched. CDR3 sequence: CASRRGGPLNEQYF. CDR3 DNA: TGTGCCAGCAGACGCGGGGGGCCCTTGAACGAGCAGTACTTC.

CDR3 sequence reads: CASTPSNEKLFF. The CDR3 region has the DNA TGTGCCAGCACCCCGAGTAATGAAAAACTGTTTTTT. V usage is TRBV7-2 and J usage is TRBJ1-4, with no clear D. CDR1 and CDR2 (germline): SGHTA, FQGNSA. The germline V and J ends were trimmed by 7 bases and 4 bases, with 7 bases remaining between them. The CDR3 extends over 12 amino acids.

This chain connects TRBV6-1 to TRBJ2-2; D may be TRBD1 (6 bases). Per the germline V gene, CDR1 is MNHNS and CDR2 is SASEGT. Trimming shortened V by 3 bases and J by 6 bases, and 8 bases separated the two germline ends. The CDR3 consists of 13 residues. The CDR3 spells CASSDWGPGELFF. In DNA form, the CDR3 reads TGTGCCAGCAGTGATTGGGGGCCCGGGGAGCTGTTTTTT.

V gene TRBV11-2 combines with J gene TRBJ1-3; 8 bases match TRBD1. Trimming cost V 4 bases and J 4 bases; bases outside gene matches: 6. CDR3 length equals 15 residues. Germline assignment: CDR1 SGHAT and CDR2 FQNNGV. CDR3 sequence reads: CASSWTGSGGNTIYF. The CDR3 coding sequence is TGTGCCAGCAGCTGGACAGGGAGCGGGGGAAACACCATATATTTT.

The chain is built from TRBV7-9 and TRBJ1-2; D not certain. Germline V gene sequence: CDR1 SEHNR, CDR2 FQNEAQ (reference sequence). CDR3 size: 11 residues. V was pared by 4 bases and J by 7 bases, with 7 bases between. Here the CDR3 DNA reads TGTGCCAGCAGCTCCGGGGTTGGCTACACCTTC. Residues: CASSSGVGYTF.

The gene calls are TRBV5-8 and TRBJ1-1; unclear D gene. Looked up from germline, CDR1 is SGHTS and CDR2 is YDEGEE. This CDR3 contains 15 residues. V was pared by 0 bases and J by 3 bases, with 12 bases between. The CDR3 DNA follows: TGTGCCAGCAGCTTGGTCGGATTCGGAGACACTGAAGCTTTCTTT. Protein product: CASSLVGFGDTEAFF.

The chain is built from TRBV5-1 and TRBJ2-7; 7 positions agree with TRBD2. Germline V gives CDR1 SGHRS, CDR2 YFSETQ. The J segment lost 2 bases and the V segment lost 3 bases, leaving 8 bases of the junction unmatched. This CDR3 spans 15 amino acids. The CDR3 spells CASSSGLTSTYEQYF. The CDR3 coding sequence is TGCGCCAGCAGCTCGGGACTAACTTCTACCTACGAGCAGTACTTC.